The rows below give T cell receptor beta chains drawn from one sample of a study of T cells in Graves' hyperthyroidism and ophthalmopathy. TCRdb processed the multiplex PCR reads anew with MiXCR; each CDR3 protein has one entry. The sample comprises fewer than 650,000 distinct CDR3 sequences, approximately 14% of which are singletons, and roughly 14% rests with the top ten. The sample comprised blood. These receptors were obtained from a middle-aged woman with Graves' hyperthyroidism. CDR3s include the opening cysteine and the closing phenylalanine or tryptophan. The D gene is left open where the match is weak. The size entry is marked missing in some rows and otherwise reads once, few, many or a size class.

v_gene	abundance	len	d_gene	j_gene	CDR3nt	CDR3aa
TRBV25-1	NA	14	NA	TRBJ2-3	TGTGCCAGCAGTGAATTCCGTAATGAAGGTACGCAGTATTTT	CASSEFRNEGTQYF
TRBV12-3/TRBV12-4	NA	15	NA	TRBJ2-2	TGTGCCAGCAGTTTATTCACTGGTTCGGCCGGGGAGCTGTTTTTT	CASSLFTGSAGELFF
TRBV19	few	14	NA	TRBJ2-7	TGTGCCAGTAGTATAGATACGAAACGTAACGAGCAGTACTTC	CASSIDTKRNEQYF
TRBV30	few	18	NA	TRBJ1-2	TGTGCCTGGAGTGTAAGCCCCACCGGGACGAAGAGGGATAATGGCTACACCTTC	CAWSVSPTGTKRDNGYTF
TRBV27	many	13	NA	TRBJ1-1	TGTGCCAGCAGCCAGGGTTTTTCGACTGAAGCTTTCTTT	CASSQGFSTEAFF
TRBV3-1	many	19	TRBD2	TRBJ2-1	TGTGCCAGCAGCCAAGAGGGCGGGAGCAGGGCTCGGCTTGACAATGAGCAGTTCTTC	CASSQEGGSRARLDNEQFF
TRBV24-1	few	16	NA	TRBJ2-3	TGTGCCACCAGTGATTTAGGTTCATCCGGGTCAGATACGCAGTATTTT	CATSDLGSSGSDTQYF
TRBV11-2	many	12	NA	TRBJ2-7	TGTGCCAGCAGCGCAGGGGTCTACGAGCAGTACTTC	CASSAGVYEQYF
TRBV5-1	NA	16	TRBD2	TRBJ2-5	TGCGCCAGCAGCTTGGTCGAAACTAGCGGCCCCAAGACCCAGTACTTC	CASSLVETSGPKTQYF
TRBV4-2	few	18	NA	TRBJ1-1	TGTGCCAGCAGCCAAGAGTCCATCAGGAGCTTCATGAACACTGAAGCTTTCTTT	CASSQESIRSFMNTEAFF
TRBV19	NA	13	TRBD2	TRBJ2-5	TGTGCCAGTAGTAAACGGGGGGTCGAGACCCAGTACTTC	CASSKRGVETQYF
TRBV7-2	NA	15	TRBD2	TRBJ2-5	TGTGCCAGCGGAGCCAGAGCGGGAGCCCAAGAGACCCAGTACTTC	CASGARAGAQETQYF
TRBV7-2	many	15	TRBD2	TRBJ2-7	TGTGCCAGCAGCTTAATACTTAGCGGGACCCACGAGCAGTACTTC	CASSLILSGTHEQYF
TRBV12-3/TRBV12-4	few	14	NA	TRBJ2-5	TGTGCCAGCAGTTTGACAGAGGCCTGGGGGACCCAGTACTTC	CASSLTEAWGTQYF
TRBV28	NA	15	NA	TRBJ1-2	TGTGCCAGCAGTCGCCTCAGGGTCGTCGACTATGGCTACACCTTC	CASSRLRVVDYGYTF
TRBV12-3/TRBV12-4	many	17	TRBD2	TRBJ2-2	TGTGCCAGCAGTTTGCTTTCCCTAGCGGGTAACACCGGGGAGCTGTTTTTT	CASSLLSLAGNTGELFF
TRBV12-3/TRBV12-4	many	12	NA	TRBJ1-1	TGTGCCAGCAGAGTTAAGGGGACTGAAGCTTTCTTT	CASRVKGTEAFF
TRBV20-1	few	14	NA	TRBJ2-3	TGCAGTGCGGACTCTAGCGCCAGCACAGATACGCAGTATTTT	CSADSSASTDTQYF
TRBV7-9	NA	16	NA	TRBJ1-3	TGTGCCAGCAGCGATCTATGGGGGCCGACTGGAAACACCATATATTTT	CASSDLWGPTGNTIYF
TRBV6-1	NA	16	NA	TRBJ1-6	TGTGCCAGCGGAAACCAAGGTGGAGGGAATAATTCACCCCTCCACTTT	CASGNQGGGNNSPLHF
TRBV11-2	many	17	TRBD1	TRBJ2-7	TGTGCCAGCAGCTTAGACATCGGGACAGGGGGCTCCTACGAGCAGTACTTC	CASSLDIGTGGSYEQYF
TRBV4-1	few	14	NA	TRBJ1-1	TGCGCCAGCAGCCAAACCCCAGGGTCTAATGAAGCTTTCTTT	CASSQTPGSNEAFF
TRBV29-1	NA	14	TRBD1	TRBJ1-1	TGCAGCGTTGAACTTCGCGACAGGGGATCTGAAGCTTTCTTT	CSVELRDRGSEAFF
TRBV6-9	many	13	NA	TRBJ2-7	TGTGCCAGCAGTTTTCAGGACGGCTACGAGCAGTACTTC	CASSFQDGYEQYF
TRBV12-3/TRBV12-4	many	18	NA	TRBJ2-5	TGTGCCAGCAGTTTAAGTATCGGAGCGGAGGCCGACCAAGAGACCCAGTACTTC	CASSLSIGAEADQETQYF
TRBV13	NA	17	NA	TRBJ2-6	TGTGCCAGCAGCTTTGGGAGTTCCTTCTCTGGGGCCAACGTCCTGACTTTC	CASSFGSSFSGANVLTF